This TCR beta chain was sequenced during a study of blood T cell repertoires in COVID-19. For the study at large: Samples taken during acute and convalescent COVID-19 were collected in the United States, Italy and Spain. Nucleic acid was either cDNA or gDNA, and it came from T cells, B-cell-depleted T cells, or PBMCs.

V was pared by 4 bases and J by 1 base, with 5 bases of the junction left unmatched. Germline V CDR1 and CDR2: SGHRS, YFSETQ. CDR3 size: 15 residues. Authors' analysis steps: Amplification from reference gene primers served as the basis for estimated nucleated cell counts. TCRdb's table, derived via immunoSEQ multiplex PCR, lists solely in-frame clones and lacks some. V and J calls and clone size are those listed in that table; D and trimming were worked out from the DNA. The sample consists of approximately 230,000 clones, about 90% of them appearing once. The V call is TRBV5-1, the J call TRBJ1-1; 9 bases match TRBD1. The sequence was collected from an elderly man with acute or convalescent COVID-19. The source material was peripheral blood. Written as DNA, the CDR3 is TGCGCCAGCAGCAGGAGGACAGGGGAGAACACTGAAGCTTTCTTT. Translation gives CASSRRTGENTEAFF.